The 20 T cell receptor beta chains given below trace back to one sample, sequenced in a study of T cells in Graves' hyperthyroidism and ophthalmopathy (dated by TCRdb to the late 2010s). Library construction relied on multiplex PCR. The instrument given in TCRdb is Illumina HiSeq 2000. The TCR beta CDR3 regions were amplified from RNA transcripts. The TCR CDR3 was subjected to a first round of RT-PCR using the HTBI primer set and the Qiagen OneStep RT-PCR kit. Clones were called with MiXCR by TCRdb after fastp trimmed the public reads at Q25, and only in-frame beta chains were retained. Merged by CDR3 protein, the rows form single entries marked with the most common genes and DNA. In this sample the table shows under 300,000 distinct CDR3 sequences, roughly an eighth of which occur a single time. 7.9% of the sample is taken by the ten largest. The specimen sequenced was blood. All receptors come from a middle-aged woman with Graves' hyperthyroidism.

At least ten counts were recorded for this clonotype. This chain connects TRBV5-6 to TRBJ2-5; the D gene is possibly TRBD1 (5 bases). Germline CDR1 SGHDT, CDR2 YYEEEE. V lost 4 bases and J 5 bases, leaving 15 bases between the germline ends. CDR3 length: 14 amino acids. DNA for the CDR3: TGTGCCAGCAGCCCGTGGGGTAAGGGGGAGACCCAGTACTTC. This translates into CASSPWGKGETQYF.

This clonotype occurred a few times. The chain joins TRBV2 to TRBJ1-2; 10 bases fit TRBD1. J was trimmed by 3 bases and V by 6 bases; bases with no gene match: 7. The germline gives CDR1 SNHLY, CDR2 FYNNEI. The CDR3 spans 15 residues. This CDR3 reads CASRTGTGADYGYTF. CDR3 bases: TGTGCCAGCAGGACCGGGACAGGGGCCGACTATGGCTACACCTTC.

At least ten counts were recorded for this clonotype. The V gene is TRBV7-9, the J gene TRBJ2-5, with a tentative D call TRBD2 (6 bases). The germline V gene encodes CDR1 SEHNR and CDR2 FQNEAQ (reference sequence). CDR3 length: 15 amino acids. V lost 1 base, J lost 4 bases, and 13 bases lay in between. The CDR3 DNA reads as TGTGCCAGCAGCTTAGGACAAGCGGGCGGAGAGACCCAGTACTTC. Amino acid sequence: CASSLGQAGGETQYF.

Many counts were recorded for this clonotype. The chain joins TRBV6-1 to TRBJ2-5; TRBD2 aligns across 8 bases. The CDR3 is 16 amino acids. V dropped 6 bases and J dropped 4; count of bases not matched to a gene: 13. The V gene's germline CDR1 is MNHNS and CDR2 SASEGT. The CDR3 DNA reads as TGTGCCAGCAGCCCCCTCGGGGGGGGCCGGGGAGAGACCCAGTACTTC. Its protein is CASSPLGGGRGETQYF.

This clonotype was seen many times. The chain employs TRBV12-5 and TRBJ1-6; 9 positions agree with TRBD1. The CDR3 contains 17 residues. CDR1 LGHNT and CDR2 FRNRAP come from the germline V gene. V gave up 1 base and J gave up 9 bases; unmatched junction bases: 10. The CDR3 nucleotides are TGTGCTAGTGGTTTGGCCGACGGGACAGGGATGGGTTCACCCCTCCACTTT. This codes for CASGLADGTGMGSPLHF.

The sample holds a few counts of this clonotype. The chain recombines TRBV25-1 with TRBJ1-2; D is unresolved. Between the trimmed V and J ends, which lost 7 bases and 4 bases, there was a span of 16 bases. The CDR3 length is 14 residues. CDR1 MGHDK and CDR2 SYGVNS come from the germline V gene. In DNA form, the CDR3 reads TGTGCCAGCAAGGGAAGTGGGCAGGCCTATGGCTACACCTTC. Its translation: CASKGSGQAYGYTF.

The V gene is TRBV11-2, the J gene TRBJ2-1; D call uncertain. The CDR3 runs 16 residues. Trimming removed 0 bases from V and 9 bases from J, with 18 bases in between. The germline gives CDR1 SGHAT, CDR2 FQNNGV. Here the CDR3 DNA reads TGTGCCAGCAGCTTAGAAGGTGGGATGGTAGGATCTGAGCAGTTCTTC. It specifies CASSLEGGMVGSEQFF.

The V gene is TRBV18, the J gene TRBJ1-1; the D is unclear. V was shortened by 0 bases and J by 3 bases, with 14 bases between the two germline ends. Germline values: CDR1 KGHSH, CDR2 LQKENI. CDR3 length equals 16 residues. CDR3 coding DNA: TGTGCCAGCTCACCACCGAATCCGGGAGGATACACTGAAGCTTTCTTT. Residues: CASSPPNPGGYTEAFF.

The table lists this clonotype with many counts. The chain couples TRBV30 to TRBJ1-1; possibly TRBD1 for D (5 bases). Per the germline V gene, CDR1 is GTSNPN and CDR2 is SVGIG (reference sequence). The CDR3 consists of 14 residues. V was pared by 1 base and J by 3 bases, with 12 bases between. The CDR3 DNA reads TGTGCCTGGAGTGCCCTCAGGGACGACACTGAAGCTTTCTTT. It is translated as CAWSALRDDTEAFF.

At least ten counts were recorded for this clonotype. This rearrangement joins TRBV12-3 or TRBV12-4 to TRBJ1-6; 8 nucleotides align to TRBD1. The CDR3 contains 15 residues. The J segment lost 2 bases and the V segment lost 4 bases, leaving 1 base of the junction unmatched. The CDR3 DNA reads TGTGCCAGCAGTTCAGGGGGCGCCTATAATTCACCCCTCCACTTT. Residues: CASSSGGAYNSPLHF.

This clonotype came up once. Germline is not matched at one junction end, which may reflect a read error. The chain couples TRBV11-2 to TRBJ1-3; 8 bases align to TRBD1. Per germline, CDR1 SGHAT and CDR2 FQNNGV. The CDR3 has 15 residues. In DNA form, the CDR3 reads TGTGCCAGCAACTTAACGGGGACAGGAAGAAACACCATATATTTT. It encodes CASNLTGTGRNTIYF.

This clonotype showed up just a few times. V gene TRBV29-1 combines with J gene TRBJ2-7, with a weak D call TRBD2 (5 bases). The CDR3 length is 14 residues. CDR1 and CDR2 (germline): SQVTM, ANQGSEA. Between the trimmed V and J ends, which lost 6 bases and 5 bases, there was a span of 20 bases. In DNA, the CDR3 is TGCAGCGTAGGGAGTACGGCAGGTAGGGACGAGCAGTACTTC. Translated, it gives CSVGSTAGRDEQYF.

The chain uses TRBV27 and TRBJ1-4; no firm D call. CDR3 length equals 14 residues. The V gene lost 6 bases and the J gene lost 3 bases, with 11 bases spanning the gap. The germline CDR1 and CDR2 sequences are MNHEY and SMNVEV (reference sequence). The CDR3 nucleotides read TGTGCCAGCAGACGGGGATTCGCTAATGAAAAACTGTTTTTT. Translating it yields CASRRGFANEKLFF. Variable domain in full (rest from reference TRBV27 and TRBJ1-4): EAQVTQNPRYLITVTGKKLTVTCSQNMNHEYMSWYRQDPGLGLRQIYYSMNVEVTDKGDVPEGYKVSRKEKRNFPLILESPSPNQTSLYFCASRRGFANEKLFFGSGTQLSVL.

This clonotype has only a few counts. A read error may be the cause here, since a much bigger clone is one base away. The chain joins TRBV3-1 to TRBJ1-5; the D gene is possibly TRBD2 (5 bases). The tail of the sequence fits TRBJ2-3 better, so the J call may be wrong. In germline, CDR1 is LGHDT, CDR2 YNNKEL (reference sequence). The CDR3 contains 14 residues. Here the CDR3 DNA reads TGTGCCAGCAGCCAAGCAGCAGGCGGGCAGCCCCAGTATTTT. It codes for CASSQAAGGQPQYF.

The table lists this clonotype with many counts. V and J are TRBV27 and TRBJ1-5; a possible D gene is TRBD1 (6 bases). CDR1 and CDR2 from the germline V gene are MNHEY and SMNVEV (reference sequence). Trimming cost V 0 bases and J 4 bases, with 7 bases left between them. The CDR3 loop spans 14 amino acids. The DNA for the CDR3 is TGTGCCAGCAGTTTATCAGGGGGGAATCAGCCCCAGCATTTT. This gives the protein CASSLSGGNQPQHF.

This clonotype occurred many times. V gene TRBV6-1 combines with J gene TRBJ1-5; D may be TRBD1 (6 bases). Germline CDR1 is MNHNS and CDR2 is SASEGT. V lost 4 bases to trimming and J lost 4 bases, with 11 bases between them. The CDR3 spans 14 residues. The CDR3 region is CASSVTGSNQPQHF. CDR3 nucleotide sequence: TGTGCCAGCAGTGTGACAGGCTCTAATCAGCCCCAGCATTTT.

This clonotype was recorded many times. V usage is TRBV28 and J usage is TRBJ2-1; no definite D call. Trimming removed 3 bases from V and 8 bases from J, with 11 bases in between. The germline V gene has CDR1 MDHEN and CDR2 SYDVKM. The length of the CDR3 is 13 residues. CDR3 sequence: CASSFELVDEQFF. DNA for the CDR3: TGTGCCAGCAGTTTCGAGTTAGTGGATGAGCAGTTCTTC.

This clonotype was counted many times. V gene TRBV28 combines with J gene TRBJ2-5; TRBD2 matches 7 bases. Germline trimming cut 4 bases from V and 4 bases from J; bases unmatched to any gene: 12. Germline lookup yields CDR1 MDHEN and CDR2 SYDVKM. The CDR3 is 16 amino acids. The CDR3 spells CASSSPSLGGGETQYF. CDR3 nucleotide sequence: TGTGCCAGCAGTTCACCTAGCTTGGGGGGGGGAGAGACCCAGTACTTC.

The CDR3 nucleotides read TGCGCCAGCAGTGAGCAGAACTACGGGAGGGATCAGCCCCAGCATTTT. Translation gives CASSEQNYGRDQPQHF. The chain has TRBV10-2 and TRBJ1-5; D is unresolved. The CDR3 covers 16 residues. Trimming left V 2 bases short and J 5 bases short, with 16 bases between. In germline, CDR1 is WSHSY, CDR2 SAAADI.

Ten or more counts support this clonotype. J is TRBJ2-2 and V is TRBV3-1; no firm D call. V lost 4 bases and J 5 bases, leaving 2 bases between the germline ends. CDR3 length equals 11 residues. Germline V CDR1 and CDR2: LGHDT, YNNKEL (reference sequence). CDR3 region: CASSRTGELFF. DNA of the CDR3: TGTGCCAGCAGCCGTACCGGGGAGCTGTTTTTT.